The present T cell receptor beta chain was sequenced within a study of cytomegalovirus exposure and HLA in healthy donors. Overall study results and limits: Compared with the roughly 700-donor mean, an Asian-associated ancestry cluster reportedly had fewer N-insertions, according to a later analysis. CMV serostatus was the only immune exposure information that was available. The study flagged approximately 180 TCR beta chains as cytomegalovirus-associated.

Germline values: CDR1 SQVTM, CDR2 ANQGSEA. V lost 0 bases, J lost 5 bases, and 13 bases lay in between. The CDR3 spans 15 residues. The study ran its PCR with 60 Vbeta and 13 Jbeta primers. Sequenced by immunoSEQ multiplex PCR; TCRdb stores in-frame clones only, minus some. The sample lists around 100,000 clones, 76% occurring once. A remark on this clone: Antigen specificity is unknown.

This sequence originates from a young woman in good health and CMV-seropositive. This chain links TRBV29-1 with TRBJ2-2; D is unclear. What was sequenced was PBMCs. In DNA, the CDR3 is TGCAGCGTTGAAGATAACGAAAAGAGGACCGGGGAGCTGTTTTTT. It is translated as CSVEDNEKRTGELFF.